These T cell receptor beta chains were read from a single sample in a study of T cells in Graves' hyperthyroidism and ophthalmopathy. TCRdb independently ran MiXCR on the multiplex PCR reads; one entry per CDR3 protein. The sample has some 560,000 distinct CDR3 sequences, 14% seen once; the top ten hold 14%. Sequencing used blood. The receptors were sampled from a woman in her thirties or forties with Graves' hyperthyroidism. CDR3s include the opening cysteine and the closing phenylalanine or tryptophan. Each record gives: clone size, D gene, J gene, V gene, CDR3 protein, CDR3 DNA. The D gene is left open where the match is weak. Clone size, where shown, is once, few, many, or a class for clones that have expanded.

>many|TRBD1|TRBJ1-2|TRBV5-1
CASSLDGQVGYGYTF
TGCGCCAGCAGCTTGGACGGACAGGTCGGCTATGGCTACACCTTC
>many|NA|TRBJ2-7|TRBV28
CASSLEAGLTYEQYF
TGTGCCAGCAGTTTAGAGGCAGGACTTACCTACGAGCAGTACTTC
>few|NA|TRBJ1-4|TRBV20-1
CSARAGGTTNEKLFF
TGCAGTGCTAGAGCTGGGGGCACAACTAATGAAAAACTGTTTTTT
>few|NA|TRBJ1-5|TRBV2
CASSNEAGQPQHF
TGTGCCAGCAGTAACGAGGCTGGCCAGCCCCAGCATTTT
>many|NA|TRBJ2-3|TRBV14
CASSQDRFQAKDTQYF
TGTGCCAGCAGCCAAGATAGGTTTCAGGCTAAAGATACGCAGTATTTT
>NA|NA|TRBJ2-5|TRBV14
CASSQFRDTQYQETQYF
TGTGCCAGCAGCCAATTCCGGGACACCCAGTACCAAGAGACCCAGTACTTC
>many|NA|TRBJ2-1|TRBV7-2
CASSPGAPRVDEQFF
TGTGCCAGCAGCCCCGGGGCCCCCCGGGTTGATGAGCAGTTCTTC
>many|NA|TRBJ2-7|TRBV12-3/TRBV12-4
CASSLAGRLYEQYF
TGTGCCAGCAGTTTAGCGGGACGGTTATACGAGCAGTACTTC
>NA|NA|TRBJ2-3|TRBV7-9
CASSANGLSTDTQYF
TGTGCCAGCAGCGCGAATGGGTTAAGCACAGATACGCAGTATTTT
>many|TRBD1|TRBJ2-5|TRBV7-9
CASSLLPGQGGYQETQYF
TGTGCCAGCAGCTTATTGCCGGGACAGGGGGGGTACCAAGAGACCCAGTACTTC
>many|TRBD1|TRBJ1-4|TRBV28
CASSPGQAGEKLFF
TGTGCCAGCAGCCCGGGACAGGCAGGTGAAAAACTGTTTTTT
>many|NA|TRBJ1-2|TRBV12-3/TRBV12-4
CASSGRANYGYTF
TGTGCCAGCAGTGGCAGGGCTAACTATGGCTACACCTTC
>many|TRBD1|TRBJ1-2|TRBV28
CASSPSNRGLYGYTF
TGTGCCAGCAGTCCTTCCAACAGGGGACTCTATGGCTACACCTTC
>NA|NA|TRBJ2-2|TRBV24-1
CATSDLDSGTGELFF
TGTGCCACCAGTGATTTAGACAGCGGGACCGGGGAGCTGTTTTTT
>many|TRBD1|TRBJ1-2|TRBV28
CASSQGDNYGYTF
TGTGCCAGCAGTCAGGGGGATAACTATGGCTACACCTTC
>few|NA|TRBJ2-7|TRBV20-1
CRETFPSSYEQYF
TGCAGAGAGACATTCCCCAGCTCCTACGAGCAGTACTTC
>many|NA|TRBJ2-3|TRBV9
CAASPYRDNTDTQYF
TGTGCCGCATCACCCTATCGGGACAACACAGATACGCAGTATTTT
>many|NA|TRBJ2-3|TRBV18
CASSVDSRGDTQYF
TGTGCCAGCTCAGTGGACTCCCGTGGAGATACGCAGTATTTT
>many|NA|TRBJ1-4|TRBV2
CASSGEVLNNEKLFF
TGTGCCAGCAGTGGAGAGGTTCTCAATAATGAAAAACTGTTTTTT
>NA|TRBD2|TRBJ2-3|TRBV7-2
CASSLGREVTDTQYF
TGTGCCAGCAGCTTAGGGCGGGAGGTCACAGATACGCAGTATTTT
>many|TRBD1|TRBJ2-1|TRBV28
CASSIPGGAAYNEQFF
TGTGCCAGCAGTATACCAGGGGGCGCCGCCTACAATGAGCAGTTCTTC
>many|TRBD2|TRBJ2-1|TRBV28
CASSLPSGPYNEQFF
TGTGCCAGCAGTTTACCTAGCGGGCCCTACAATGAGCAGTTCTTC
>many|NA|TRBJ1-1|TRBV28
CASSLIQNTEAFF
TGTGCCAGCAGTTTAATCCAGAACACTGAAGCTTTCTTT
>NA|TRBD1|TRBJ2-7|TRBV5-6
CASSFRVTGGPYEQYF
TGTGCCAGCAGCTTTCGTGTAACAGGGGGTCCCTACGAGCAGTACTTC
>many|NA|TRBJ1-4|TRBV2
CASSAGEKLFF
TGTGCCAGCAGTGCGGGTGAAAAACTGTTTTTT
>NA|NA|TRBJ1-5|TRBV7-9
CASSSTGGGYNQPQHF
TGTGCCAGCAGCTCGACTGGAGGGGGGTACAATCAGCCCCAGCATTTT
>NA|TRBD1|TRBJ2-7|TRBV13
CASSLGQGLDEQYF
TGTGCCAGCAGCTTAGGACAGGGGTTAGACGAGCAGTACTTC
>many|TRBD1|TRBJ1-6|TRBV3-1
CASSQPGTGAYNSPLHF
TGTGCCAGCAGCCAACCCGGGACAGGGGCCTATAATTCACCCCTCCACTTT
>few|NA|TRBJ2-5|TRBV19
CASSINPSMFQYF
TGTGCCAGTAGTATTAATCCCTCAATGTTCCAGTACTTC
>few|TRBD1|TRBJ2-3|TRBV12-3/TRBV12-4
CASSLTTGVPTDTQYF
TGTGCCAGCAGTTTAACCACAGGGGTCCCCACAGATACGCAGTATTTT
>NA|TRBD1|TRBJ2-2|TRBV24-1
CATSDRDRVGTGELFF
TGTGCCACCAGTGACCGGGACAGGGTGGGCACCGGGGAGCTGTTTTTT
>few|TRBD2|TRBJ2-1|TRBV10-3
CAIRAVAGVNNEQFF
TGTGCCATCAGGGCGGTGGCGGGGGTAAACAATGAGCAGTTCTTC
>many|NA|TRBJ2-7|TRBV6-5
CASSYRLGYEQYF
TGTGCCAGCAGTTATCGACTGGGCTACGAGCAGTACTTC
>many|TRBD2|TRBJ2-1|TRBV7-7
CASSFEAGGNEQFF
TGTGCTAGCAGCTTTGAAGCGGGAGGCAATGAGCAGTTCTTC
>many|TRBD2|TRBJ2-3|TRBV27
CASSPTERDSTDTQYF
TGTGCCAGCAGTCCAACGGAGCGGGATAGCACAGATACGCAGTATTTT
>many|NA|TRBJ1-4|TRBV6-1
CASSVNSATNEKLFF
TGTGCCAGCAGTGTTAACTCTGCAACTAATGAAAAACTGTTTTTT
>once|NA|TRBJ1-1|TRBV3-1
CASSHGGAYTEAFF
TGTGCCAGCAGCCACGGGGGCGCTTACACTGAAGCTTTCTTT